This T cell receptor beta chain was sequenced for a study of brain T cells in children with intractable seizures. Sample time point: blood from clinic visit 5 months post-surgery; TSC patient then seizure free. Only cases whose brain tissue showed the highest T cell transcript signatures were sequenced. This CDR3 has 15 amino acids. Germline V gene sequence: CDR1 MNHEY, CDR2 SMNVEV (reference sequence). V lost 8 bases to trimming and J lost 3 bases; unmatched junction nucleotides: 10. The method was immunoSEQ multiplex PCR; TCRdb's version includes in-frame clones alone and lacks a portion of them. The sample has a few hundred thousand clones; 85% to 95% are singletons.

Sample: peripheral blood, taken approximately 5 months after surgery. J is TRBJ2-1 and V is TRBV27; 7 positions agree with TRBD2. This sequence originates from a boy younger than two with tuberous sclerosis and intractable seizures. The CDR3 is CASSTTSPSYNEQFF. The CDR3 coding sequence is TGTGCCAGCTCCACGACTAGCCCGAGCTACAATGAGCAGTTCTTC.